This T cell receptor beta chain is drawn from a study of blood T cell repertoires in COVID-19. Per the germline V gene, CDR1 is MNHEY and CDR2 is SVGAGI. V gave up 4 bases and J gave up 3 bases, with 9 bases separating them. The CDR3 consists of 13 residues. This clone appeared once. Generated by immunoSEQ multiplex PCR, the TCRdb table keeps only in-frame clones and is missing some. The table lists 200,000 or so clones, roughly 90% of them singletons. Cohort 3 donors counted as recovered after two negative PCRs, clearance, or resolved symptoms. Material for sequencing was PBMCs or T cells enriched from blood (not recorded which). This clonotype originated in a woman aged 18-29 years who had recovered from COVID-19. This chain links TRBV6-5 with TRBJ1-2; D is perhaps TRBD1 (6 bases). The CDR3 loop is CASSSQGYYGYTF. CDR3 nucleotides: TGTGCCAGCAGTTCTCAGGGGTACTATGGCTACACCTTC.